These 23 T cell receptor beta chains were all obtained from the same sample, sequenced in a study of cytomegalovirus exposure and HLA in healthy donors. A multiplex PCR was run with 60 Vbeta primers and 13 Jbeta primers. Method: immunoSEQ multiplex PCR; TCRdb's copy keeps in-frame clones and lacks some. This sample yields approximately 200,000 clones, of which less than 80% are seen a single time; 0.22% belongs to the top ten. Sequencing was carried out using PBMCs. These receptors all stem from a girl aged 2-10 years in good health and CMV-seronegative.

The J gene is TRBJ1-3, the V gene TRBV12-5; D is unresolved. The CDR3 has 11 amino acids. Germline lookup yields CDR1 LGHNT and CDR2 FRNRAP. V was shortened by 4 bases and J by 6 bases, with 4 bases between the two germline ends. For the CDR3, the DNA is TGTGCTAGTGGTTCCAAAAACACCATATATTTT. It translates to CASGSKNTIYF.

CDR3 in amino acids: CASSLIEGSYEQYF. Here the CDR3 DNA reads TGCGCCAGCAGCTTAATCGAGGGCTCCTACGAGCAGTACTTC. This chain joins TRBV5-1 and TRBJ2-7, with D possibly TRBD2 on 5 matching bases. This CDR3 has 14 amino acids. The germline V gene encodes CDR1 SGHRS and CDR2 YFSETQ. Trimming pared 2 bases from V and 0 bases from J, leaving 9 bases between.

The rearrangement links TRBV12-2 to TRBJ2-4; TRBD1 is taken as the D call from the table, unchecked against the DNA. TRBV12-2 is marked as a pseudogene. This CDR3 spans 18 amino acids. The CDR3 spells CASRSPGTGLIHQNIQYF. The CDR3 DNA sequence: TGTGCAAGTCGCTCCCCCGGGACAGGGTTAATACACCAAAACATTCAGTACTTC.

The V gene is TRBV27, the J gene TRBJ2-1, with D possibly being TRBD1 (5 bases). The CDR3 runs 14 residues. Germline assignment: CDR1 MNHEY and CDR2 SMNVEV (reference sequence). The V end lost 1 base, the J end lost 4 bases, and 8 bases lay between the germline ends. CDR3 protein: CASSLWQGYNEQFF. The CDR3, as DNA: TGTGCCAGCAGTTTATGGCAGGGATACAATGAGCAGTTCTTC.

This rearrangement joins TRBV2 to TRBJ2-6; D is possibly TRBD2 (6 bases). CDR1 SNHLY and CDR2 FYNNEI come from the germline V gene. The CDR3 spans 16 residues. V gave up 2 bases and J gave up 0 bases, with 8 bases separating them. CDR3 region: CASSERRGSGANVLTF. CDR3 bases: TGTGCCAGCAGTGAACGGCGGGGCTCTGGGGCCAACGTCCTGACTTTC.

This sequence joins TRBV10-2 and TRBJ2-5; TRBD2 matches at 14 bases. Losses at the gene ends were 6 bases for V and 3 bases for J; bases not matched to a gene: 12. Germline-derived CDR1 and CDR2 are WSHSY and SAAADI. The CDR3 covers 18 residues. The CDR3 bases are TGCGCCAGCAGACCTCCGGGACTAGCGGGGGATGACGAAGAGACCCAGTACTTC. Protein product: CASRPPGLAGDDEETQYF.

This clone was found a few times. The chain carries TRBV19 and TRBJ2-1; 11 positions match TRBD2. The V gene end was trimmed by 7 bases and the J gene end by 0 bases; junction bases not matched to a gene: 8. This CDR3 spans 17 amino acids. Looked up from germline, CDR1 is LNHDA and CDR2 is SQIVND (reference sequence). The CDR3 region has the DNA TGTGCCAGTATAGGGGGTAGCGGGAGGGCCTCCTACAATGAGCAGTTCTTC. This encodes CASIGGSGRASYNEQFF.

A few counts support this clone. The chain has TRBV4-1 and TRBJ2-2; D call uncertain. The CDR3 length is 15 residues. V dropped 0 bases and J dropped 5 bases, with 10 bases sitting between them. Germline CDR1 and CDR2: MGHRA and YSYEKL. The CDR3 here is CASSQERQWTGELFF. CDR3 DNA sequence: TGCGCCAGCAGCCAAGAGAGGCAGTGGACCGGGGAGCTGTTTTTT.

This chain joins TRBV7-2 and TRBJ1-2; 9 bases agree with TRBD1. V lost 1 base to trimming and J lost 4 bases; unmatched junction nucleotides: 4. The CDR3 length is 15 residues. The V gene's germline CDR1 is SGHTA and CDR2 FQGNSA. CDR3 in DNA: TGTGCCAGCAGCTTAGAGCCGGGACAGGGCTATGGCTACACCTTC. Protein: CASSLEPGQGYGYTF.

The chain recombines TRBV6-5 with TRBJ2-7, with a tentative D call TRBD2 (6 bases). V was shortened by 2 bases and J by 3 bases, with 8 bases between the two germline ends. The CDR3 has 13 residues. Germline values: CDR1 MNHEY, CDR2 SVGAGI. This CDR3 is CASSYQAGYEQYF. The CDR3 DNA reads TGTGCCAGCAGTTACCAAGCGGGCTACGAGCAGTACTTC.

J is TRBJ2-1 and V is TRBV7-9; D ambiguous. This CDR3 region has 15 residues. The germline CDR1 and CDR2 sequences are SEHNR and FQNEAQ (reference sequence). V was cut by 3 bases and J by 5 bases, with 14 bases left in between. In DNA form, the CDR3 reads TGTGCCAGCAGCTTTTATCTTCACTTAAACAATGAGCAGTTCTTC. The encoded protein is CASSFYLHLNNEQFF.

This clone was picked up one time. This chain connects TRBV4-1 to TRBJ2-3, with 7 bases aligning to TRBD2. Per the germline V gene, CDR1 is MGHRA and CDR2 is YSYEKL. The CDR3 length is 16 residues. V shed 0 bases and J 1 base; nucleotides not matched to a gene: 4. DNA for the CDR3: TGCGCCAGCAGCCAAGACGGGACTACCCGCACAGATACGCAGTATTTT. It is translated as CASSQDGTTRTDTQYF.

The CDR3 loop is CASSGTGGTEAFF. In nucleotides, the CDR3 is TGTGCCAGCAGCGGGACAGGGGGCACTGAAGCTTTCTTT. The rearrangement joins TRBV9 to TRBJ1-1, with TRBD1 matching over 10 bases. CDR3 length equals 13 residues. Trimming removed 3 bases from V and 4 bases from J; junction bases left unmatched: 0. Germline V lookup: CDR1 SGDLS, CDR2 YYNGEE.

In DNA, the CDR3 is TGTGCCAGCAGTCCGGACAGGGGATTCAATCAGCCCCAGCATTTT. Amino acid sequence: CASSPDRGFNQPQHF. V and J are TRBV6-5 and TRBJ1-5, with 9 bases fitting TRBD1. V lost 5 bases and J lost 3; bases outside the gene matches: 5. The length of the CDR3 is 15 residues. Germline V gene data show CDR1 as MNHEY and CDR2 as SVGAGI.

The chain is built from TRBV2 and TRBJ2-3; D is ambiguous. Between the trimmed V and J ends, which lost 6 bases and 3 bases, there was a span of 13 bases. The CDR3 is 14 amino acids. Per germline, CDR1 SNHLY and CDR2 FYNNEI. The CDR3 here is CASRRSETTDTQYF. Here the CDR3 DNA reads TGTGCCAGCAGACGCAGCGAGACTACAGATACGCAGTATTTT.

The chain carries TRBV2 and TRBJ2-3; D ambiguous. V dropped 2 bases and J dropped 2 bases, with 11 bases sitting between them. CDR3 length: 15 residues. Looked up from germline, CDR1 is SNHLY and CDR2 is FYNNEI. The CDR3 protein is CASSETPNYTDTQYF. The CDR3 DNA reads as TGTGCCAGCAGTGAAACACCAAACTACACAGATACGCAGTATTTT.

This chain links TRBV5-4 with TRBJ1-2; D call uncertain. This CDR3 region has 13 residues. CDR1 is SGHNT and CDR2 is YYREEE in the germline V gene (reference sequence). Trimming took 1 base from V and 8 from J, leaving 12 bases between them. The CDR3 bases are TGTGCCAGCAGCTTGTCGGTTGTTCGGGGCTACACCTTC. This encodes CASSLSVVRGYTF.

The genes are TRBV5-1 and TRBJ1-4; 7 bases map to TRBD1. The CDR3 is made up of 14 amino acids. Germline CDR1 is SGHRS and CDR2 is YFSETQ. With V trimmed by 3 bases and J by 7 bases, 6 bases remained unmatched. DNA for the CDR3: TGCGCCAGCAGCTCTACAGGGGTTCGTGAAAAACTGTTTTTT. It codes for CASSSTGVREKLFF.

The CDR3 here is CASSPEMSFGYEQYF. The CDR3, as DNA: TGTGCCAGCAGTCCAGAGATGTCGTTCGGGTACGAGCAGTACTTC. The rearrangement joins TRBV27 to TRBJ2-7, with D unclear. V gave up 5 bases and J gave up 4 bases, with 18 bases separating them. The CDR3 is made up of 15 amino acids. Germline V gene data show CDR1 as MNHEY and CDR2 as SMNVEV (reference sequence).

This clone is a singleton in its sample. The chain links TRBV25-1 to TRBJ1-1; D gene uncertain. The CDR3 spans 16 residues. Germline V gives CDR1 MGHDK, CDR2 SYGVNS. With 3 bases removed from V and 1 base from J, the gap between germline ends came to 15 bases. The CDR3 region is CASSDRLTGKNTEAFF. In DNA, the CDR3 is TGTGCCAGCAGTGATAGGTTGACGGGAAAGAACACTGAAGCTTTCTTT.

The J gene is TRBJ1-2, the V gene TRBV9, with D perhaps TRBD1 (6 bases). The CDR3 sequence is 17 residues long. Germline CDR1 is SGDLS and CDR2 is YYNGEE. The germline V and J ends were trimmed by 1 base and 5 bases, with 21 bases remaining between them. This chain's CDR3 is CASSVTPLQGIWYGYTF. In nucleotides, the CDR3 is TGTGCCAGCAGCGTAACGCCACTACAGGGAATTTGGTATGGCTACACCTTC. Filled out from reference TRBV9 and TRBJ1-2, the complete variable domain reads DSGVTQTPKHLITATGQRVTLRCSPRSGDLSVYWYQQSLDQGLQFLIQYYNGEERAKGNILERFSAQQFPDLHSELNLSSLELGDSALYFCASSVTPLQGIWYGYTFGSGTRLTVV.

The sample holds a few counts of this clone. The CDR3 nucleotides are TGTGCCAGCAGCTCGGGACAAGAAGAGACCCAGTACTTC. This gives the protein CASSSGQEETQYF. The chain recombines TRBV7-9 with TRBJ2-5; weak D call: TRBD1 (6 bases). This CDR3 spans 13 amino acids. Looked up from germline, CDR1 is SEHNR and CDR2 is FQNEAQ (reference sequence). V was pared by 4 bases and J by 3 bases, with 9 bases between.

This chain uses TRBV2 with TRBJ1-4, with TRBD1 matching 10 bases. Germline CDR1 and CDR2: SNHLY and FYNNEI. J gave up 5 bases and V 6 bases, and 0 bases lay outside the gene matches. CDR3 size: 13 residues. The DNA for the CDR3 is TGTGCCAGCAGGGACAGGGGGAATGAAAAACTGTTTTTT. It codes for CASRDRGNEKLFF.